This T cell receptor beta chain came from a study of cytomegalovirus exposure and HLA in healthy donors. A word on this clone: Antigen specificity is unknown.

It was with 60 Vbeta and 13 Jbeta primers that the PCR ran. Original methodology: As a later analysis found, there were 70 million to 100 million unique TCR beta chains, of which approximately 10 million were shared. TCRdb keeps only in-frame clones here, not all; method: immunoSEQ multiplex PCR. Clone size and V and J calls were adopted from that table, with D and trimming inferred from the DNA. The sample holds around 140,000 clones, 87% seen once. Points from the study as a whole: Later, TCR association rates were found to vary by HLA locus, highest for DRB1 and lowest for HLA-C. Later analysis identified a missense DCLRE1C variant that was linked to TCR beta V- and J-gene trimming.

Germline assignment: CDR1 SGDLS and CDR2 YYNGEE. CDR3 length: 15 amino acids. V lost 3 bases, J lost 9 bases, and 19 bases lay in between. The sample consisted of PBMCs. This receptor was obtained from a woman aged 30 to 39 in good health and CMV-seronegative. The rearrangement joins TRBV9 to TRBJ2-1; TRBD2 is a possible D gene (6 bases). CDR3 in amino acids: CASSAMLALTTEQFF. The CDR3 coding sequence is TGTGCCAGCAGCGCCATGCTAGCGTTGACGACTGAGCAGTTCTTC.